Shown below are 28 T cell receptor beta chains from a single sample sequenced in a study of T cells in localized non-small cell lung cancer. The assay was immunoSEQ multiplex PCR, and TCRdb's table has in-frame clones only and misses some. The sample holds about 30,000 clones, about 88% seen once. Sample: peripheral blood, taken before any cancer treatment. The receptors originated from a woman aged 35-75 years with stage I lung adenocarcinoma.

The V gene is TRBV7-9, the J gene TRBJ2-7; D is ambiguous. The CDR3 sequence is 12 residues long. CDR1 and CDR2 (germline): SEHNR, FQNEAQ (reference sequence). The V end was cut by 1 base, the J end by 6 bases, with 7 bases between. The chain's CDR3 is CASSLVFGEQYF. Written as DNA, the CDR3 is TGTGCCAGCAGCTTAGTGTTCGGCGAGCAGTACTTC.

This clone was detected a few times. This chain links TRBV27 with TRBJ2-7; D remains ambiguous. From germline, CDR1 is MNHEY and CDR2 SMNVEV (reference sequence). Trimming removed 2 bases at V and 4 bases at J, with 9 bases between. This CDR3 region has 13 residues. The DNA of the CDR3 is TGTGCCAGCAGTTTAGATCTGGGGTACGAGCAGTACTTC. It yields the protein CASSLDLGYEQYF.

The J gene is TRBJ2-5, the V gene TRBV5-6; D remains unclear. The length of the CDR3 is 13 residues. Deletions cut 4 bases from V and 8 bases from J, with 15 bases between. CDR1 SGHDT and CDR2 YYEEEE come from the germline V gene. CDR3 loop: CASSPTPKGTQYF. The DNA for the CDR3 is TGTGCCAGCAGCCCGACTCCCAAGGGAACCCAGTACTTC.

The rearrangement uses TRBV2 and TRBJ1-4, with TRBD1 identical over 8 bases. The germline gives CDR1 SNHLY, CDR2 FYNNEI. The CDR3 spans 14 residues. After removal of 6 bases from V and 0 bases from J, the junction contained 0 bases not matched to a gene. The CDR3 region is CASRTGATNEKLFF. The CDR3 DNA follows: TGTGCCAGCAGGACAGGGGCAACTAATGAAAAACTGTTTTTT.

This chain links TRBV7-2 with TRBJ2-2; 12 bases are shared with TRBD1. Germline V gene lookup returns CDR1 SGHTA and CDR2 FQGNSA. The CDR3 has 18 residues. V dropped 5 bases and J dropped 7; count of bases not matched to a gene: 14. CDR3 residues: CASSKSASGQGAFGELFF. CDR3 sequence (DNA): TGTGCCAGCAGCAAATCGGCCTCGGGACAGGGGGCTTTCGGGGAGCTGTTTTTT.

This clone came up once. The rearrangement joins TRBV2 to TRBJ2-2; D not resolved. The CDR3 covers 15 residues. Looked up from germline, CDR1 is SNHLY and CDR2 is FYNNEI. With 8 bases removed from V and 4 bases from J, the gap between germline ends came to 17 bases. The CDR3 DNA reads TGTGCCAGCGTGGGTTCCATACCGTTCACCGGGGAGCTGTTTTTT. Translation: CASVGSIPFTGELFF.

This sequence joins TRBV7-6 and TRBJ1-6; D ambiguous. Between the trimmed V and J ends, which lost 1 base and 10 bases, there was a span of 14 bases. CDR3 size: 15 residues. CDR1 is SGHVS, CDR2 FNYEAQ, per germline. CDR3 amino acids: CASSLVGGEGSPLHF. For the CDR3, the DNA is TGTGCCAGCAGCTTAGTCGGAGGAGAAGGATCACCCCTCCACTTT.

V gene TRBV5-1 combines with J gene TRBJ2-5; D could derive from TRBD1 or TRBD2 (5 bases each). V lost 2 bases and J 5 bases, leaving 13 bases between the germline ends. The CDR3 consists of 14 residues. Germline assignment: CDR1 SGHRS and CDR2 YFSETQ. CDR3 in DNA: TGCGCCAGCAGCTTCGGGGCAGGGTCGGAGACCCAGTACTTC. Translating gives CASSFGAGSETQYF.

V is TRBV21-1 and J is TRBJ2-6; the table assigns TRBD2, which was not confirmed against the DNA. TRBV21-1 is a pseudogene locus. The CDR3 loop spans 14 amino acids. CDR3 coding DNA: TGTGCCAGCAGCAAGGGGAGGTCGGCCAACGTCCTGACTTTC. It yields the protein CASSKGRSANVLTF.

The rearrangement uses TRBV25-1 and TRBJ2-7; 8 bases are shared with TRBD1. The junction had 8 bases not matched to a gene; V was cut back by 1 base and J by 0 bases. Germline CDR1 reads MGHDK; CDR2 reads SYGVNS. This CDR3 is built from 17 residues. The CDR3 sequence is CASSEFGSRGPSYEQYF. For the CDR3, the DNA is TGTGCCAGCAGTGAATTCGGGTCCAGGGGGCCCTCCTACGAGCAGTACTTC.

V usage is TRBV28 and J usage is TRBJ2-1, with TRBD1 matching over 7 bases. Germline trimming cut 4 bases from V and 0 bases from J; bases unmatched to any gene: 6. This CDR3 has 16 residues. The germline V gene has CDR1 MDHEN and CDR2 SYDVKM. Here the CDR3 DNA reads TGTGCCAGCAGTTCAGGGACAGCGCTCTCCTACAATGAGCAGTTCTTC. Protein sequence: CASSSGTALSYNEQFF.

The chain's CDR3 is CASSGGTGGYTF. CDR3 nucleotides: TGTGCCAGCAGTGGCGGGACAGGCGGCTACACCTTC. The V call is TRBV6-1, the J call TRBJ1-2; TRBD1 matches at 8 bases. V was clipped by 4 bases and J by 8 bases; unmatched bases: 3. The CDR3 contains 12 residues. From germline, CDR1 is MNHNS and CDR2 SASEGT.

J is TRBJ1-1 and V is TRBV27, with 8 bases identical to TRBD1. The length of the CDR3 is 12 residues. V gave up 6 bases and J gave up 4 bases; unmatched junction bases: 1. The V gene's germline CDR1 is MNHEY and CDR2 SMNVEV (reference sequence). The CDR3 DNA follows: TGTGCCAGCAGAGGACAGGGCACTGAAGCTTTCTTT. Its translation: CASRGQGTEAFF.

The chain joins TRBV28 to TRBJ2-7; tentatively, D is TRBD2 (5 bases). With 6 bases removed from V and 3 bases from J, the gap between germline ends came to 18 bases. Germline V gene sequence: CDR1 MDHEN, CDR2 SYDVKM. There are 15 residues in the CDR3. CDR3 loop: CASRPVGGLDYEQYF. The CDR3 DNA reads as TGTGCCAGCAGGCCAGTAGGAGGTTTGGACTACGAGCAGTACTTC.

The chain is built from TRBV7-2 and TRBJ1-5; no clear D. Germline-derived CDR1 and CDR2 are SGHTA and FQGNSA. Deletions cut 2 bases from V and 6 bases from J, with 5 bases between. CDR3 length: 12 residues. The CDR3 DNA sequence: TGTGCCAGCAGCTTAAGAGGTCAGCCCCAGCATTTT. Its translation is CASSLRGQPQHF. Combining the CDR3 with reference TRBV7-2 and TRBJ1-5 gives the whole variable domain GAGVSQSPSNKVTEKGKDVELRCDPISGHTALYWYRQSLGQGLEFLIYFQGNSAPDKSGLPSDRFSAERTGGSVSTLTIQRTQQEDSAVYLCASSLRGQPQHFGDGTRLSIL.

This clone has a handful of counts. This rearrangement joins TRBV30 to TRBJ2-5, with D tentatively TRBD2 (6 bases). Trimming left V 4 bases short and J 5 bases short, with 14 bases between. CDR3 length: 13 residues. Germline CDR1 reads GTSNPN; CDR2 reads SVGIG (reference sequence). The CDR3 bases are TGTGCCTGGAATCCGGGAGTGGGCGAGACCCAGTACTTC. Encoded protein: CAWNPGVGETQYF.

This clone was seen only a few times. The chain is built from TRBV6-1 and TRBJ1-3; 7 bases align to TRBD1. Germline V CDR1 and CDR2: MNHNS, SASEGT. V was clipped by 3 bases and J by 0 bases; unmatched bases: 5. The CDR3 extends over 16 amino acids. In DNA form, the CDR3 reads TGTGCCAGCAGTGACTACAACAGGGGCTCTGGAAACACCATATATTTT. This translates into CASSDYNRGSGNTIYF.

The CDR3 loop is CASSRRGGESEQYF. CDR3 sequence (DNA): TGTGCCAGCAGCAGAAGGGGCGGAGAATCCGAGCAGTACTTC. This chain links TRBV11-1 with TRBJ2-7; D is possibly TRBD1 (5 bases). Germline CDR1 reads SGHAT; CDR2 reads FQDESV (reference sequence). The CDR3 spans 14 residues. V was pared by 5 bases and J by 6 bases, with 17 bases between.

The V gene is TRBV2, the J gene TRBJ1-5, with 9 bases lining up with TRBD1. V dropped 6 bases and J dropped 3; count of bases not matched to a gene: 6. The CDR3 length is 15 residues. The germline V gene has CDR1 SNHLY and CDR2 FYNNEI. The CDR3 DNA reads TGTGCCAGCAGCCGGACAGGGGTGAACAATCAGCCCCAGCATTTT. It translates to CASSRTGVNNQPQHF. Full variable domain (outside the CDR3, taken from reference TRBV2 and TRBJ1-5): EPEVTQTPSHQVTQMGQEVILRCVPISNHLYFYWYRQILGQKVEFLVSFYNNEISEKSEIFDDQFSVERPDGSNFTLKIRSTKLEDSAMYFCASSRTGVNNQPQHFGDGTRLSIL.

In DNA form, the CDR3 reads TGTGCCAGCAGCAAAGGGGGGGAGCAGTACTTC. Its protein product is CASSKGGEQYF. The genes are TRBV21-1 and TRBJ2-7. TRBV21-1 corresponds to a pseudogene. The CDR3 extends over 11 amino acids.

The rearrangement joins TRBV19 to TRBJ2-5; D is uncertain. CDR1 is LNHDA, CDR2 SQIVND, per germline (reference sequence). V was pared by 7 bases and J by 5 bases, with 14 bases between. The CDR3 is made up of 13 amino acids. This chain's CDR3 is CASNQVAGETQYF. The CDR3, as DNA: TGTGCCAGTAATCAAGTTGCTGGGGAGACCCAGTACTTC.

J is TRBJ2-7 and V is TRBV27, with D tentatively TRBD1 or TRBD2 (5 bases each). Deletions cut 4 bases from V and 4 bases from J, with 17 bases between. This CDR3 comprises 15 residues. Looked up from germline, CDR1 is MNHEY and CDR2 is SMNVEV (reference sequence). CDR3 protein: CASSSLEGREYEQYF. In DNA, the CDR3 is TGTGCCAGCAGTTCCCTTGAGGGGCGCGAGTACGAGCAGTACTTC.

The genes are TRBV7-9 and TRBJ1-6; D perhaps matches TRBD1 (6 bases). The length of the CDR3 is 16 residues. V gave up 2 bases and J gave up 2 bases, with 10 bases separating them. Per the germline V gene, CDR1 is SEHNR and CDR2 is FQNEAQ (reference sequence). CDR3 residues: CASSLKGGTYNSPLHF. DNA for the CDR3: TGTGCCAGCAGCTTAAAGGGGGGGACCTATAATTCACCCCTCCACTTT. The full variable domain, its missing parts supplied by reference TRBV7-9 and TRBJ1-6, is DTGVSQNPRHKITKRGQNVTFRCDPISEHNRLYWYRQTLGQGPEFLTYFQNEAQLEKSRLLSDRFSAERPKGSFSTLEIQRTEQGDSAMYLCASSLKGGTYNSPLHFGNGTRLTVT.

The V and J genes are TRBV2 and TRBJ1-5; 9 nucleotides match TRBD1. With V trimmed by 3 bases and J by 4 bases, 4 bases remained unmatched. CDR1 is SNHLY and CDR2 is FYNNEI in the germline V gene. The CDR3 is 15 residues long. CDR3 sequence reads: CASSDSGQGNQPQHF. The CDR3 coding sequence is TGTGCCAGCAGTGATTCGGGACAGGGAAATCAGCCCCAGCATTTT.

V gene TRBV27 combines with J gene TRBJ2-3, with 9 nucleotides matching TRBD2. Germline values: CDR1 MNHEY, CDR2 SMNVEV (reference sequence). The CDR3 runs to 14 residues. J lost 5 bases, V lost 4 bases, and 4 bases had no gene match. CDR3 region: CASSSGLAIDTQYF. The CDR3 DNA follows: TGTGCCAGCAGTTCCGGACTAGCGATAGATACGCAGTATTTT.

This rearrangement joins TRBV5-1 to TRBJ2-5, with D perhaps given as TRBD1 or TRBD2 (5 bases each). V shed 0 bases and J shed 2 bases, with 11 bases lying between them. The germline V gene has CDR1 SGHRS and CDR2 YFSETQ. This CDR3 has 15 residues. The CDR3, as DNA: TGCGCCAGCAGCTTGGAATATGGGGGTCAAGAGACCCAGTACTTC. Its translation is CASSLEYGGQETQYF. Full variable domain (outside the CDR3, taken from reference TRBV5-1 and TRBJ2-5): KAGVTQTPRYLIKTRGQQVTLSCSPISGHRSVSWYQQTPGQGLQFLFEYFSETQRNKGNFPGRFSGRQFSNSRSEMNVSTLELGDSALYLCASSLEYGGQETQYFGPGTRLLVL.

This chain uses TRBV13 with TRBJ1-4; no clear D gene. From germline, CDR1 is PRHDT and CDR2 FYEKMQ (reference sequence). The CDR3 runs to 14 residues. Trimming removed 3 bases at V and 2 bases at J, with 7 bases between. CDR3 sequence: CASSFGQTNEKLFF. The CDR3 bases are TGTGCCAGCAGCTTCGGGCAGACTAATGAAAAACTGTTTTTT.

This sequence joins TRBV27 and TRBJ1-1; D is possibly TRBD1 (5 bases). Germline V lookup: CDR1 MNHEY, CDR2 SMNVEV (reference sequence). CDR3 length equals 15 residues. Trimming pared 5 bases from V and 1 base from J, leaving 14 bases between. The chain's CDR3 is CASSPEGSQNTEAFF. The CDR3 DNA reads TGTGCCAGCAGTCCTGAGGGGTCTCAGAACACTGAAGCTTTCTTT.